The TCR beta chain under discussion was sequenced for a study of blood T cell repertoires in COVID-19. Study as a whole: Acute-phase and convalescent COVID-19 samples originated in the United States, Italy and Spain. T cells, B-cell-depleted T cells, or PBMCs provided the cDNA or gDNA that served as material.

Trimming pared 1 base from V and 2 bases from J, leaving 14 bases between. Germline CDR1 is SGHVS and CDR2 is FQNEAQ. This CDR3 has 17 amino acids. As originally analysed: Reference gene primers were amplified, and this amplification served to estimate nucleated cell counts. TCRdb keeps only in-frame clones here, not all; method: immunoSEQ multiplex PCR. V and J calls and clone size follow that table, whereas D and trimming were derived from the DNA. The sample shows about 250,000 clones, approximately 85% of them seen only once. The gene calls are TRBV7-8 and TRBJ2-2; a weak D match, TRBD1 (6 bases). Sequencing input: PBMCs or T cells enriched from blood (not recorded which). This TCR was sampled from a woman aged 45-60 years with acute COVID-19. The CDR3 loop is CASSLGQGQTNTGELFF. CDR3 bases: TGTGCCAGCAGCTTAGGTCAGGGGCAGACCAACACCGGGGAGCTGTTTTTT.